This TCR beta chain is drawn from a study of blood T cell repertoires in COVID-19 (dated by TCRdb to the early 2020s). About the full investigation: Collaborator samples came from the United States, Italy and Spain and covered acute and convalescent phases of COVID-19. The prospective study material was composed of cDNA or gDNA derived from T cells, B-cell-depleted T cells, or PBMCs. The dataset comprised deeply sampled blood TCRbeta repertoires from subjects exposed to, actively infected with, or recovered from COVID-19. The repertoires were released in a freely available public database intended as a resource for research on the immune response to SARS-CoV-2. The samples were drawn from two sources: the first 160 participants of the ongoing ImmuneRACE study, and about 1,300 subjects contributed by 6 global collaborators. The sample metadata nearly always contained a de-identified subject ID, COVID-19 status, age in years and sex. Where HLA class I and class II types were available, the types were taken from metadata supplied by the sample provider, not from assay-based typing. Findings and caveats that apply to the study as a whole: How much clinical and demographic metadata was included differed by source and by participant, and the metadata was provided uncurated.

TCRbeta CDR3 regions were amplified from genomic DNA by means of the immunoSEQ Assay, a bias-controlled multiplex PCR. The study's own analysis went as follows. Within the assay, amplification of reference gene primers was used to estimate how many nucleated cells each sample contained. Sequence reads were collapsed and filtered to measure the absolute abundance of every unique TCRbeta CDR3 rearrangement. For each sample, productive Simpson clonality was calculated as the square root of Simpson's diversity index over productive rearrangements. Entries here come from immuneACCESS through TCRdb and include only in-frame sequences with V and J called. Some clones fail to appear in such tables; in the studies checked, an unresolved V gene covers under half of the shortfall, and the cause of the remainder is unknown. The V and J calls and clone size were taken over from that table, and D and trimming were inferred from the DNA. The sample table records hundreds of thousands of clones; 80% to 90% of these occur just once. Roughly 1.1% of the sample lies in the top ten.

Participants in the prospective study were enrolled through a virtual design, were aged about 18 to 100 years, and lived in approximately 25 United States geographic areas. In the prospective study, cohorts were assigned on the basis of participant-reported clinical history obtained from a screening survey and a study questionnaire. Recovered participants in ImmuneRACE Cohort 3 were defined as having two consecutive negative NP/OP PCR tests, clearance from a healthcare professional, or resolution of symptoms. Each participant in the prospective study had whole blood, serum and a nasopharyngeal or oropharyngeal swab collected by mobile phlebotomists. Prospective study participants could optionally give additional blood draws and questionnaires over an approximately two-month period. Prospective study blood samples were shipped either frozen or at room temperature before DNA extraction. About this clone: No cognate antigen has been identified for it. Base qualities are not at hand, and no much larger clone is one base apart. This specimen includes other DNA sequences encoding the same CDR3.

The CDR3 sequence holds 13 residues, the cysteine and phenylalanine included. This entry keeps only the CDR3 DNA: 39 bases, framed from base 1. The trim is 1 base for V and 6 bases for J, with a gap of 9 bases between the germline ends. Based on the germline V gene, the CDR1 and CDR2 sequences are KGHSH and LQKENI. The chain was built from TRBV18 and TRBJ1-2, and perhaps TRBD1 as D gene, on 5 matching bases. This receptor was taken from a man aged 25 to 45 who had recovered from COVID-19. Sequencing was carried out using PBMCs or T cells enriched from blood (not recorded which). CDR3 reads: CASSPQGLDGYTF. The nucleotide sequence reads TGTGCCAGCTCACCACAGGGGTTGGATGGCTACACCTTC.